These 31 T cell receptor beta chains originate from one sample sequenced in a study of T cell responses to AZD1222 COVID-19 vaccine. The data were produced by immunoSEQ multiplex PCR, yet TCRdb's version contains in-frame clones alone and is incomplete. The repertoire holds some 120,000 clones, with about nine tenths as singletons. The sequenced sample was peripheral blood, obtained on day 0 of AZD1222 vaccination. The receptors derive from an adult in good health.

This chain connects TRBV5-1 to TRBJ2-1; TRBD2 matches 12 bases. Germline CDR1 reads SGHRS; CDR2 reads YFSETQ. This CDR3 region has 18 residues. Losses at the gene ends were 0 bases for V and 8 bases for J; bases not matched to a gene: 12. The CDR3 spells CASSLELAGGLPYDEQFF. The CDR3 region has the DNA TGCGCCAGCAGCTTGGAACTAGCGGGAGGTCTGCCGTACGATGAGCAGTTCTTC.

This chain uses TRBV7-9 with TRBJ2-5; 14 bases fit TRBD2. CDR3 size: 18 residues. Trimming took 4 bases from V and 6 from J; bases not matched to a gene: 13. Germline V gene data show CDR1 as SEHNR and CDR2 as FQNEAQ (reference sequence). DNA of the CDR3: TGTGCCAGCAGCTCCTCCCTGGGACTAGCGGGAGAAGGAAAGACCCAGTACTTC. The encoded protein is CASSSSLGLAGEGKTQYF.

The CDR3 is CASRLRGPPNNEQFF. The CDR3 DNA reads as TGTGCCAGCAGACTAAGGGGGCCCCCCAACAATGAGCAGTTCTTC. This sequence joins TRBV6-5 and TRBJ2-1, with TRBD1 identical over 7 bases. The CDR3 length is 15 residues. The J segment lost 5 bases and the V segment lost 6 bases, leaving 10 bases of the junction unmatched. Germline V gives CDR1 MNHEY, CDR2 SVGAGI.

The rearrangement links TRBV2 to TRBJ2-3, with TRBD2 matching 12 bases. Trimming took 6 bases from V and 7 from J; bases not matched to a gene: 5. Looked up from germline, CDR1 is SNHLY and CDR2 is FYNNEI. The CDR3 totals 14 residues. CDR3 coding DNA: TGTGCCAGCAGCCCGACTAGCGGGGGAAATACGCAGTATTTT. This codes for CASSPTSGGNTQYF.

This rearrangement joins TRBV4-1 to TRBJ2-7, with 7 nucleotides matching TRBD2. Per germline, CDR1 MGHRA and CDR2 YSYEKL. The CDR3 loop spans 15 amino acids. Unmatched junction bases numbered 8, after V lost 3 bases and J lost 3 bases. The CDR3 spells CASSHEGTGGYEQYF. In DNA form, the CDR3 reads TGCGCCAGCAGCCACGAAGGGACGGGGGGCTACGAGCAGTACTTC.

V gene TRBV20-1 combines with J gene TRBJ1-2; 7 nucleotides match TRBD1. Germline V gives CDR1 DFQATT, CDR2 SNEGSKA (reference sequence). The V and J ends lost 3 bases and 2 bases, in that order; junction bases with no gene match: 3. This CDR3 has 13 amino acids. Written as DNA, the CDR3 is TGCAGTGCTAGTAGGGGGCAGAACTATGGCTACACCTTC. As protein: CSASRGQNYGYTF.

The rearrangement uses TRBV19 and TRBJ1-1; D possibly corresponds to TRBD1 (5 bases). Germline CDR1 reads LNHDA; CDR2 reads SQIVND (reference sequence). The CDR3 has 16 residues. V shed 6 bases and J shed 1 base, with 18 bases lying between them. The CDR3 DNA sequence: TGTGCCAGTAGCTATATCACGGGACGGGCGAACACTGAAGCTTTCTTT. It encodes CASSYITGRANTEAFF. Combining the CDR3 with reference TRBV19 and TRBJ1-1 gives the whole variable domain DGGITQSPKYLFRKEGQNVTLSCEQNLNHDAMYWYRQDPGQGLRLIYYSQIVNDFQKGDIAEGYSVSREKKESFPLTVTSAQKNPTAFYLCASSYITGRANTEAFFGQGTRLTVV.

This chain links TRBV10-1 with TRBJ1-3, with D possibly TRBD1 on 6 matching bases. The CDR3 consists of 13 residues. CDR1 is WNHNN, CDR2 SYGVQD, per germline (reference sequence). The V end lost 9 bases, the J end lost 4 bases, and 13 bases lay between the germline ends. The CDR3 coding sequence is TGCGCCAGTAAGACAGGAGGGGGAAACACCATATATTTT. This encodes CASKTGGGNTIYF.

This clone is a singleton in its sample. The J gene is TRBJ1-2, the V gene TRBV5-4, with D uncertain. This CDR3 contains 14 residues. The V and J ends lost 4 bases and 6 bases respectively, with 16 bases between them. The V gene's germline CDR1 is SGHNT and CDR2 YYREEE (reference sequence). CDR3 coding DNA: TGTGCCAGCAGCCGCAACCCGGACGAGCATGGCTACACCTTC. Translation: CASSRNPDEHGYTF.

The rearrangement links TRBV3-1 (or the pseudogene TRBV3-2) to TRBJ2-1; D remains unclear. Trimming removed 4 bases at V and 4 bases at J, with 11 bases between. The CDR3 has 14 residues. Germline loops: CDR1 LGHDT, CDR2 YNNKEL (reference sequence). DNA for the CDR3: TGTGCCAGCAGCCCCCTAGGACCATACAATGAGCAGTTCTTC. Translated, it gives CASSPLGPYNEQFF.

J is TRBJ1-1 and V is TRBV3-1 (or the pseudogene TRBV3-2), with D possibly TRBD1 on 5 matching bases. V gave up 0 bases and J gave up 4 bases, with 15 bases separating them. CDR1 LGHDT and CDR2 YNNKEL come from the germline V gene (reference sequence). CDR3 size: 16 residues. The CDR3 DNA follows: TGTGCCAGCAGCCAAGATTTATTGGCAGGGCTCACTGAAGCTTTCTTT. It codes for CASSQDLLAGLTEAFF.

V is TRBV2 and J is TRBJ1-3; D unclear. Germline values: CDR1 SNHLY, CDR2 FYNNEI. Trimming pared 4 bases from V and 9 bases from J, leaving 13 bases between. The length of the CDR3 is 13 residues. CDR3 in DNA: TGTGCCAGCAGTGGGCAGCCCGGTGGCACCATATATTTT. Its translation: CASSGQPGGTIYF.

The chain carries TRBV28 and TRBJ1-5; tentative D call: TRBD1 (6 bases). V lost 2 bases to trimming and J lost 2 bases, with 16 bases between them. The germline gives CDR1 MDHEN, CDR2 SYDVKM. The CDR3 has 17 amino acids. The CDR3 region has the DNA TGTGCCAGCAGTTTAGGCCGAGGGGGGAAAGGCAATCAGCCCCAGCATTTT. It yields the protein CASSLGRGGKGNQPQHF. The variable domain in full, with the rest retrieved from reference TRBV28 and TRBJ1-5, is DVKVTQSSRYLVKRTGEKVFLECVQDMDHENMFWYRQDPGLGLRLIYFSYDVKMKEKGDIPEGYSVSREKKERFSLILESASTNQTSMYLCASSLGRGGKGNQPQHFGDGTRLSIL.

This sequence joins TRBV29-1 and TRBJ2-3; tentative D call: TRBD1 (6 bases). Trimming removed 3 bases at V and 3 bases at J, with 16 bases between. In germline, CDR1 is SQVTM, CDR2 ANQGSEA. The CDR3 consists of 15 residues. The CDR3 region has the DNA TGCAGCGTTGACTACCAGGGGAAAGGAACAGATACGCAGTATTTT. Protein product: CSVDYQGKGTDTQYF.

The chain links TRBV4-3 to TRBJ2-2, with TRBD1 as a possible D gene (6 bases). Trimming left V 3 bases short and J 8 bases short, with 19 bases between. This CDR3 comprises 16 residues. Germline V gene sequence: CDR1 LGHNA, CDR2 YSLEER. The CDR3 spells CASSQTGTRVRGELFF. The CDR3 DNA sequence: TGCGCCAGCAGCCAGACCGGGACACGGGTGAGGGGGGAGCTGTTTTTT.

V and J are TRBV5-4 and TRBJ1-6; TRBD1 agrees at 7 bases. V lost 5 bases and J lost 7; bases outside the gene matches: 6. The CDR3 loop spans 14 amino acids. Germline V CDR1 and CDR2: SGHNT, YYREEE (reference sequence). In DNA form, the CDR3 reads TGTGCCAGCAGTGTCAAGGGGGCGAATTCACCCCTCCACTTT. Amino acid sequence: CASSVKGANSPLHF.

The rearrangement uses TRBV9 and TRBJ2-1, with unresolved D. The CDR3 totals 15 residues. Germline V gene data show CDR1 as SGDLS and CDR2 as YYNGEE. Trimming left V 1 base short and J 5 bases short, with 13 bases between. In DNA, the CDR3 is TGTGCCAGCAGCGTAACTCCCAGTTGGGACAATGAGCAGTTCTTC. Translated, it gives CASSVTPSWDNEQFF.

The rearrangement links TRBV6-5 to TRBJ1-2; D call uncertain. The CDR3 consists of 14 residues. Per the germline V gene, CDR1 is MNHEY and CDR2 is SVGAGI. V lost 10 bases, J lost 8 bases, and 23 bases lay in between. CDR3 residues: CATFPGQRAGGYTF. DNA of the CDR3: TGTGCCACCTTTCCTGGGCAGAGAGCGGGGGGCTACACCTTC.

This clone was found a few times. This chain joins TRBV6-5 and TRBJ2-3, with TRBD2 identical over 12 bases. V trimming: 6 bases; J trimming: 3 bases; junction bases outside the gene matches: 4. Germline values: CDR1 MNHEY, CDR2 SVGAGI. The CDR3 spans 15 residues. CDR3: CASRRLAGETDTQYF. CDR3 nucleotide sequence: TGTGCCAGCAGACGACTAGCGGGGGAGACAGATACGCAGTATTTT.

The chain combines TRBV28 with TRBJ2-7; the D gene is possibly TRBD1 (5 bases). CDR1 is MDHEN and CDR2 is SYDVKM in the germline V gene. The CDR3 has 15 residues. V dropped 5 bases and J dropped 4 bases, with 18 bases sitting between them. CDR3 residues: CASSPPSRRAYEQYF. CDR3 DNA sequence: TGTGCCAGCAGTCCCCCTTCCCGCAGGGCGTACGAGCAGTACTTC.

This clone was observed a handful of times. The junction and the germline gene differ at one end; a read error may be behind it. CDR3 residues: CASSLEQGTEAFF. The CDR3 DNA reads as TGTGCTAGCAGCTTGGAACAGGGGACTGAAGCTTTCTTT. This chain connects TRBV7-7 to TRBJ1-1; 7 nucleotides align to TRBD1. The germline gives CDR1 SSHAT, CDR2 FNYEAQ (reference sequence). This CDR3 comprises 13 residues. Together with reference TRBV7-7 and TRBJ1-1, the CDR3 gives the full variable domain: GAGVSQSPRYKVTKRGQDVTLRCDPISSHATLYWYQQALGQGPEFLTYFNYEAQPDKSGLPSDRFSAERPEGSISTLTIQRTEQRDSAMYRCASSLEQGTEAFFGQGTRLTVV.

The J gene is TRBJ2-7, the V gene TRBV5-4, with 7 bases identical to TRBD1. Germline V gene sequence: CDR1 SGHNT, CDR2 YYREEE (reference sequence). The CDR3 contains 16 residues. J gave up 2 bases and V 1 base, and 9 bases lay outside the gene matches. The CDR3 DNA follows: TGTGCCAGCAGCTTGAAAAGGGGGCGGAATGCCTACGAGCAGTACTTC. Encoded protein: CASSLKRGRNAYEQYF.

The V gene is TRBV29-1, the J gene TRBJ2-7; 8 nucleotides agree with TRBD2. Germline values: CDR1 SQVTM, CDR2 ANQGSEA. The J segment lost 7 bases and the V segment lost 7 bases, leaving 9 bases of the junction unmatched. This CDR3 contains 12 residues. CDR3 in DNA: TGCAGCGCTGGAGCGGGAGCTGGTGAGCAGTACTTC. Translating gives CSAGAGAGEQYF.

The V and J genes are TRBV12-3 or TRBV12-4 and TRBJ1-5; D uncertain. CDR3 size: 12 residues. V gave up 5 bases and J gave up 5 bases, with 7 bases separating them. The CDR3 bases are TGTGCCAGCAGTCGCCCCGATCAGCCCCAGCATTTT. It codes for CASSRPDQPQHF.

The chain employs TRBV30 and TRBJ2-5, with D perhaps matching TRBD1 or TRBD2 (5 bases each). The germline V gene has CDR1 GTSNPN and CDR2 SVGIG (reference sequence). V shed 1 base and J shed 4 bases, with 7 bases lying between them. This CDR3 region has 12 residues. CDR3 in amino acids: CAWSGDVETQYF. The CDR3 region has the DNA TGTGCCTGGAGTGGGGACGTAGAGACCCAGTACTTC.

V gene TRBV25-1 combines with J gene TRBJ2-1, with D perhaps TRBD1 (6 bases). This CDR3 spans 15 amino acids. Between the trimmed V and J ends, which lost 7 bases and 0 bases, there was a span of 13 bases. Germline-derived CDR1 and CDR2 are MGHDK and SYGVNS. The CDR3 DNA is TGTGCCAGCAACTCCCAGGGGAGCTCCTACAATGAGCAGTTCTTC. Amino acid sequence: CASNSQGSSYNEQFF.

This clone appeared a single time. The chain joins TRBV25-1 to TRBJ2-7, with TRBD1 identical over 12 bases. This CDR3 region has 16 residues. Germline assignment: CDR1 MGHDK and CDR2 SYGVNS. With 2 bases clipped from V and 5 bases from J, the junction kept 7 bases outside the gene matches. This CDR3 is CASSEAPGQGAHEQYF. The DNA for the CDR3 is TGTGCCAGCAGTGAAGCTCCGGGACAGGGGGCCCACGAGCAGTACTTC.

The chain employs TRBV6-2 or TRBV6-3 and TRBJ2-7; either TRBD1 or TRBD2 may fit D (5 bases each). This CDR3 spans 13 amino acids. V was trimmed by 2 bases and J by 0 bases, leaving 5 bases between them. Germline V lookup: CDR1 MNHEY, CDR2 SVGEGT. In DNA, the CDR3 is TGTGCCAGCAGTTACGGGGGCTCCTACGAGCAGTACTTC. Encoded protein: CASSYGGSYEQYF.

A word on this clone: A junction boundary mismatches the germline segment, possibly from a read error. The CDR3 coding sequence is TGTGCCAGTAGTGGGGACAGGGGGGTGGGTGAGCAGTTCTTC. It yields the protein CASSGDRGVGEQFF. The chain has TRBV2 and TRBJ2-1; 11 bases are shared with TRBD1. The germline V gene has CDR1 SNHLY and CDR2 FYNNEI. CDR3 length: 14 amino acids.

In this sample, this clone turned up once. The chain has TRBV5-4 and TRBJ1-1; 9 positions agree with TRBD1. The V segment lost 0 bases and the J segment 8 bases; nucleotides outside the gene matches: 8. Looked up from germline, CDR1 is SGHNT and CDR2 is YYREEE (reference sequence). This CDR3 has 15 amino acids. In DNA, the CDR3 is TGTGCCAGCAGCTTGGCGACAGGGGGAAGGTCGGAAGCTTTCTTT. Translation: CASSLATGGRSEAFF.

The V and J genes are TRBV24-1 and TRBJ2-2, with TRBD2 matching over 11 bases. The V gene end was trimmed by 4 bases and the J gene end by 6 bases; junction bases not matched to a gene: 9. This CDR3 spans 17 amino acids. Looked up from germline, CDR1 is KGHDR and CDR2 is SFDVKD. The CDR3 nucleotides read TGTGCCACCAGTGAACCTACTAGCGGGAGTTCGTCCGGGGAGCTGTTTTTT. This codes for CATSEPTSGSSSGELFF.